The clone carrying this TCR beta chain was seen once. Measured with immunoSEQ multiplex PCR; TCRdb has only the in-frame clones, and not every one. Of approximately 180,000 clones listed, around 85% are singletons. These data are taken from a study of blood T cell repertoires in COVID-19. Study background: COVID-19 samples collected from the United States, Italy and Spain covered acute and convalescent phases.

The CDR3 runs to 15 residues. V was pared by 3 bases and J by 3 bases, with 13 bases between. Germline V gene sequence: CDR1 LNHDA, CDR2 SQIVND (reference sequence). This clonotype originated in a person in their 70s with COVID-19, enrolled during active disease. Sequenced sample: peripheral blood. This chain links TRBV19 with TRBJ2-3, with D perhaps TRBD1 (5 bases). In DNA, the CDR3 is TGTGCCAGTAGTATGGTTTTCAGGGAAACAGATACGCAGTATTTT. Translation gives CASSMVFRETDTQYF.